This T cell receptor beta chain was captured in a study of cytomegalovirus exposure and HLA in healthy donors. V lost 1 base and J lost 5, with 7 bases in between. The CDR3 has 13 amino acids. Germline CDR1 and CDR2: SEHNR and FQNEAQ (reference sequence). PCR employed 60 Vbeta and 13 Jbeta primers. Using immunoSEQ multiplex PCR, the repertoire was profiled, and TCRdb retains in-frame clones only, with some absent. The sample includes about 50,000 clones, 77% seen only once; the top ten take about 2.5%. This chain connects TRBV7-9 to TRBJ2-3, with D possibly being TRBD1 (6 bases). The origin of this receptor is a middle-aged woman in good health and CMV-seropositive. Input material: PBMCs. The CDR3 sequence is CASSLVGGDTQYF. The CDR3 DNA reads as TGTGCCAGCAGCTTAGTAGGGGGAGATACGCAGTATTTT. Full variable domain (missing parts from reference TRBV7-9 and TRBJ2-3): DTGVSQNPRHKITKRGQNVTFRCDPISEHNRLYWYRQTLGQGPEFLTYFQNEAQLEKSRLLSDRFSAERPKGSFSTLEIQRTEQGDSAMYLCASSLVGGDTQYFGPGTRLTVL.